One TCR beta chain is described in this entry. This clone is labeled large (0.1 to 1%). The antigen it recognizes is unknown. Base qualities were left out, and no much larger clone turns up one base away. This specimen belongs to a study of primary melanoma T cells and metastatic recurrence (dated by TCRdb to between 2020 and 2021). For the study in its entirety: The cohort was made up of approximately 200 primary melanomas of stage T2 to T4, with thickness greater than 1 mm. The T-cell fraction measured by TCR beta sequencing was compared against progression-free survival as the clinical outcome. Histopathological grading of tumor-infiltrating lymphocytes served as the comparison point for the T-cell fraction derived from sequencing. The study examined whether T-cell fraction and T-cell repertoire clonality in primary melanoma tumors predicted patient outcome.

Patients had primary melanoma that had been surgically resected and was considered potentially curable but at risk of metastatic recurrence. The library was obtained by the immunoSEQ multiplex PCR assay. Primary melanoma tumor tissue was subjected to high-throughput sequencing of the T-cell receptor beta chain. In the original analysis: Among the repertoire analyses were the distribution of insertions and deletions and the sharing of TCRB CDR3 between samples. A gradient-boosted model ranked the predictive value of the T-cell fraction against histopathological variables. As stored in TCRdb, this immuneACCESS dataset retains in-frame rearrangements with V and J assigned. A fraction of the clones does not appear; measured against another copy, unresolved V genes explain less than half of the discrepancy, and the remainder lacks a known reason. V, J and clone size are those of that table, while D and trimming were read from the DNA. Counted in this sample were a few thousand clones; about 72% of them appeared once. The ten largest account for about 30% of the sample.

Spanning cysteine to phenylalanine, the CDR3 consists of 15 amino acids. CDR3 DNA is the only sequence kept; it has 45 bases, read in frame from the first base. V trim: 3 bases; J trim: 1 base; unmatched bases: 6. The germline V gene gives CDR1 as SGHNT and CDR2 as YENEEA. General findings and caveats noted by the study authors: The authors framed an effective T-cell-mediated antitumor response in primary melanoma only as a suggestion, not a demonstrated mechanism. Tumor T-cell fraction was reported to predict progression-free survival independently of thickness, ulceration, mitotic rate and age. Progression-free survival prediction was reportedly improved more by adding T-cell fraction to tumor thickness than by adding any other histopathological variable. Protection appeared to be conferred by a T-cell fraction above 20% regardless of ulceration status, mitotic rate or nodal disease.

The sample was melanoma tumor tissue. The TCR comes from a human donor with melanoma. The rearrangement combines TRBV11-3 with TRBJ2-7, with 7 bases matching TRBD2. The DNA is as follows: TGTGCCAGCAGCTTGTCCCCGGGGGGATCCTACGAGCAGTACTTC. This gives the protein CASSLSPGGSYEQYF.